The rows below give T cell receptor beta chains drawn from one sample of a study of immune cell composition in non-small cell lung cancer. The data were produced by immunoSEQ multiplex PCR, yet TCRdb's version contains in-frame clones alone and is incomplete. Among about 1,400 clones, around 70% were seen once, and the ten largest hold about 24%. Sequences were obtained from lung tumor tissue. The receptor source for this set is a human donor with non-small cell lung cancer. Both conserved end residues are part of each CDR3. D genes are given only for firm matches. Clone size is not always given. Where it is, it says once, few, many or a class for expanded clones.

clone size	D gene	V gene	J gene	CDR3 DNA	CDR3 protein
.	TRBD1	TRBV6-1	TRBJ1-2	TGTGCCAGCAGTGAGGACAGGGACTATGGCTACACCTTC	CASSEDRDYGYTF
.	.	TRBV19	TRBJ2-2	TGTGCCAGTAGTCCCCGGTCGGGGAACGGCGGGGAGCTGTTTTTT	CASSPRSGNGGELFF
large	TRBD1	TRBV2	TRBJ2-7	TGTGCCAGCAGAAGGACAGGGGGGTATGAGCAGTACTTC	CASRRTGGYEQYF
.	TRBD2	TRBV15	TRBJ2-3	TGTGCCACCAGCAGCCTGGCGGGGGGGCGAGATACGCAGTATTTT	CATSSLAGGRDTQYF
.	TRBD2	TRBV7-2	TRBJ2-7	TGTGCCAGCAGCTTGGGTAGCGGGGAGGCCTACGAGCAGTACTTC	CASSLGSGEAYEQYF
.	TRBD1	TRBV4-2	TRBJ2-5	TGTGCCAGCAGCCAAGTATCGGGACAGGGGATCTCAGAGACCCAGTACTTC	CASSQVSGQGISETQYF
.	.	TRBV2	TRBJ1-6	TGTGCCAGCAGTGACAGGGGTGGTTCACCCCTCCACTTT	CASSDRGGSPLHF
few	TRBD2	TRBV5-5	TRBJ2-3	TGTGCCATGGGGAGCGGGGGGGCCTCCAGAGATACGCAGTATTTT	CAMGSGGASRDTQYF
.	TRBD1	TRBV28	TRBJ1-5	TGTGCCAGCAGTCGGGACAGACTGCTGGGAGAGCCCCAGCATTTT	CASSRDRLLGEPQHF
.	.	TRBV4-1	TRBJ1-2	TGCGCCAGCAGCCAAGCTGAGGCGGCGGTCTATGGCTACACCTTC	CASSQAEAAVYGYTF
.	TRBD1	TRBV15	TRBJ2-7	TGTGCCACCAGCAGAGGGGGGACAGCTTTTAACTACGAGCAGTACTTC	CATSRGGTAFNYEQYF
.	TRBD1	TRBV28	TRBJ2-7	TGTGCCAGCAGTTTCGGACAGGGCGGTTTGTCCTACGAGCAGTACTTC	CASSFGQGGLSYEQYF
.	TRBD2	TRBV30	TRBJ2-7	TGTGCCTGGAGACCCATAGCGGGAGTATCCTACGAGCAGTACTTC	CAWRPIAGVSYEQYF
.	.	TRBV7-9	TRBJ2-3	TGTGCCAGCAGTTCAACAGATACGCAGTATTTT	CASSSTDTQYF
.	.	TRBV2	TRBJ1-4	TGTGCCAGCAGTGAGGGGGGGGGCAATGAAAAACTGTTTTTT	CASSEGGGNEKLFF
.	.	TRBV18	TRBJ1-6	TGTGCCAGCTCTCCGGCGGACAGATCCTCACCCCTCCACTTT	CASSPADRSSPLHF
.	.	TRBV7-9	TRBJ2-7	TGTGCCAGCAGCCCCGGTTACTACGAGCAGTACTTC	CASSPGYYEQYF
.	.	TRBV30	TRBJ1-4	TGTGCCTGGAGTCATCTTACAGGGGAAAAACTGTTTTTT	CAWSHLTGEKLFF
once	TRBD1	TRBV4-3	TRBJ1-6	TGCGCCAGCAGCCAAGATGTACAGGGGGCCTATAATTCACCCCTCCACTTT	CASSQDVQGAYNSPLHF
.	TRBD2	TRBV11-2	TRBJ2-7	TGTGCCAGCAGCCCCGGGACTAGCCGCTACGAGCAGTACTTC	CASSPGTSRYEQYF
.	.	TRBV27	TRBJ2-3	TGTGCCAGCAGTTTACAGGGGGGCCCAGATACGCAGTATTTT	CASSLQGGPDTQYF
.	.	TRBV18	TRBJ2-2	TGTGCCAGCTCACCCCTGGACATGAACACCGGGGAGCTGTTTTTT	CASSPLDMNTGELFF
.	.	TRBV6-6	TRBJ1-2	TGTGCCAGCAGTTACCGGAGAGGGAACTATGGCTACACCTTC	CASSYRRGNYGYTF
.	.	TRBV7-8	TRBJ2-1	TGTGCCAGCAGCCCCTTCGAGAGCGGCTCCTACAATGAGCAGTTCTTC	CASSPFESGSYNEQFF
once	TRBD1	TRBV7-6	TRBJ1-5	TGTGCCAGCAGCTTAGGGACAGGGGGAGGTCAGCCCCAGCATTTT	CASSLGTGGGQPQHF
.	TRBD1	TRBV28	TRBJ2-2	TGTGCCAGCAGCTTATCCGGGACAGGGAACACCGGGGAGCTGTTTTTT	CASSLSGTGNTGELFF
.	TRBD1	TRBV27	TRBJ1-6	TGTGCCAGCAGTTTATCTAGTCGGGGACAGATAAATTCACCCCTCCACTTT	CASSLSSRGQINSPLHF
.	.	TRBV5-6	TRBJ2-7	TGTGCCAGCAGCTTGCAGGGCCCCTACGAGCAGTACTTC	CASSLQGPYEQYF
.	.	TRBV28	TRBJ2-7	TGTGCCAGCAGGATAAACAGCTACGAGCAGTACTTC	CASRINSYEQYF
.	TRBD1	TRBV18	TRBJ1-3	TGTGCCAGCTCACTACAGACAGGGGCTGGAAACACCATATATTTT	CASSLQTGAGNTIYF
.	.	TRBV6-1	TRBJ2-2	TGTGCCAGCAGTGAAACAGATACCGGGGAGCTGTTTTTT	CASSETDTGELFF
few	.	TRBV10-2	TRBJ2-7	TGCGCCAGCAGCGGCACAGGGTACGAGCAGTACTTC	CASSGTGYEQYF
.	.	TRBV7-2	TRBJ1-1	TGTGCCAGCTCCTATAGGGGGAACACTGAAGCTTTCTTT	CASSYRGNTEAFF
.	.	TRBV28	TRBJ2-7	TGTGCCAGCAGTTTATGGGCAGGAACCTACGAGCAGTACTTC	CASSLWAGTYEQYF
.	.	TRBV4-2	TRBJ2-1	TGTGCCAGCAGCCAAGAAATTCTTCTCTCGGGCTCCTACAATGAGCAGTTCTTC	CASSQEILLSGSYNEQFF
few	.	TRBV5-4	TRBJ2-6	TGTGCCAGCAGGAGGACGGGAATTTTCCTCTCTGGGGCCAACGTCCTGACTTTC	CASRRTGIFLSGANVLTF
.	.	TRBV7-2	TRBJ2-1	TGTGCCAGCAGCTTAGAGGCGGAGAATGAGCAGTTCTTC	CASSLEAENEQFF
.	TRBD2	TRBV5-1	TRBJ2-3	TGCGCCAGCAGCCGGACTAGCGGGACAGATACGCAGTATTTT	CASSRTSGTDTQYF
.	TRBD2	TRBV9	TRBJ2-5	TGTGCCAGCAGCCCTCCCGGGCTAGCGGGTATACAAGAGACCCAGTACTTC	CASSPPGLAGIQETQYF
.	TRBD2	TRBV28	TRBJ2-7	TGTGCCAGCAGTTTAGAAGCTAGCGGAAGCTCCTACGAGCAGTACTTC	CASSLEASGSSYEQYF
.	TRBD1	TRBV6-1	TRBJ2-2	TGTGCCAGCAGTGTCGGACAGGGGCGCGGGACCGGGGAGCTGTTTTTT	CASSVGQGRGTGELFF
once	TRBD1	TRBV9	TRBJ2-6	TGTGCCAGCAGCGTAGAGCGCCTAGGGGACAGCTCTGGGGCCAACGTCCTGACTTTC	CASSVERLGDSSGANVLTF
.	.	TRBV11-1	TRBJ2-7	TGTGCCAGCAGCTTAGTGGGTCAGCGAGGCTACGAGCAGTACTTC	CASSLVGQRGYEQYF
.	TRBD2	TRBV7-8	TRBJ2-1	TGTGCCAGCAGCCGCTGGTGGGCGGGGGGGGAGGGTGAGCAGTTCTTC	CASSRWWAGGEGEQFF
.	.	TRBV19	TRBJ2-7	TGTGCCAGTAGTATAGGGGGAGCGAAATACGAGCAGTACTTC	CASSIGGAKYEQYF
.	.	TRBV27	TRBJ2-3	TGTGCCAGCAGTTTATTAGGGGCGGGAAGCACAGATACGCAGTATTTT	CASSLLGAGSTDTQYF
.	.	TRBV6-1	TRBJ2-2	TGTGCCAGCATCCGACAGGAAAACACCGGGGAGCTGTTTTTT	CASIRQENTGELFF
few	TRBD2	TRBV7-8	TRBJ2-1	TGTGCCAGCAGTCCAATAGCGGGAGGAATATACAATGAGCAGTTCTTC	CASSPIAGGIYNEQFF